Presented here are 19 T cell receptor beta chains from one specimen sequenced in a study of esophageal squamous cell carcinoma tumors. Amplification combined a P20EA primer and a TCR alpha or TCR beta constant-region primer, then a nested second PCR used CA2 or CB2. Reverse transcription used a polyT18-containing BSL-18E primer, and TCR genes were amplified by unbiased adaptor ligation RT-PCR. One entry per CDR3 protein, called by TCRdb with MiXCR from the 5' RACE reads. The sample lists 1,200 or so distinct CDR3 sequences; 13% were seen once. Sequenced: tumor tissue. Source of these receptors: a man aged 45 to 79 with esophageal squamous cell carcinoma.

By share, this clonotype counts as large. The V and J genes are TRBV29-1 and TRBJ1-6; perhaps TRBD1 as D (5 bases). The V gene lost 4 bases and the J gene lost 8 bases, with 9 bases spanning the gap. This CDR3 comprises 12 residues. Per the germline V gene, CDR1 is SQVTM and CDR2 is ANQGSEA. Here the CDR3 reads CSVAIGDSPLHF. The CDR3 DNA sequence: TGCAGCGTTGCAATAGGGGATTCACCCCTCCACTTT.

This clonotype is categorized as large. The chain links TRBV12-3 or TRBV12-4 to TRBJ2-7; TRBD1 aligns across 7 bases. Trimming removed 5 bases from V and 6 bases from J; junction bases left unmatched: 10. The CDR3 has 14 amino acids. Written as DNA, the CDR3 is TGTGCCAGCAGTCCGGAGCAGGGGGAACGCGAGCAGTACTTC. It is translated as CASSPEQGEREQYF.

By its share, this clonotype is medium-sized. The V gene is TRBV28, the J gene TRBJ2-1, with TRBD1 matching over 7 bases. Losses at the gene ends were 2 bases for V and 7 bases for J; bases not matched to a gene: 8. The CDR3 is 15 amino acids. The germline V gene encodes CDR1 MDHEN and CDR2 SYDVKM. In nucleotides, the CDR3 is TGTGCCAGCAGTTTAAAGGGGCACAGGGGTAATGAGCAGTTCTTC. Translation: CASSLKGHRGNEQFF.

Sample share makes this clonotype medium-sized (0.01 to 0.1%). V usage is TRBV7-9 and J usage is TRBJ1-4; a possible D gene is TRBD1 (6 bases). The CDR3 has 14 amino acids. Germline lookup yields CDR1 SEHNR and CDR2 FQNEAQ (reference sequence). Deletions cut 5 bases from V and 8 bases from J, with 15 bases between. CDR3 in DNA: TGTGCCAGCAGCCCCTTGGCAGGGGCAGAAAAACTGTTTTTT. Its translation is CASSPLAGAEKLFF.

This clonotype counts as medium-sized. The chain couples TRBV20-1 to TRBJ2-5; 8 bases agree with TRBD1. The CDR3 totals 14 residues. The V gene's germline CDR1 is DFQATT and CDR2 SNEGSKA (reference sequence). V lost 5 bases, J lost 1 base, and 6 bases stayed unmatched. The CDR3 DNA reads as TGCAGTGCTGGGACAGGCCCATCCCAAGAGACCCAGTACTTC. It codes for CSAGTGPSQETQYF.

This clonotype is classed as medium-sized (0.01 to 0.1%). The gene calls are TRBV15 and TRBJ2-7, with 8 bases that match TRBD2. The CDR3 runs to 13 residues. The germline V gene encodes CDR1 LNHNV and CDR2 YYDKDF (reference sequence). V lost 6 bases and J lost 3; bases outside the gene matches: 4. The CDR3 protein is CATSKSGSYEQYF. CDR3 bases: TGTGCCACCAGTAAGAGCGGGAGCTACGAGCAGTACTTC. Looking up the rest from reference TRBV15 and TRBJ2-7 gives the full variable domain: DAMVIQNPRYQVTQFGKPVTLSCSQTLNHNVMYWYQQKSSQAPKLLFHYYDKDFNNEADTPDNFQSRRPNTSFCFLDIRSPGLGDTAMYLCATSKSGSYEQYFGPGTRLTVT.

As to this clonotype: This clone may be a read error of a much larger clone one base away. The V and J genes are TRBV20-1 and TRBJ1-6; 10 positions agree with TRBD1. V was pared by 1 base and J by 6 bases, with 6 bases of the junction left unmatched. The germline V gene encodes CDR1 DFQATT and CDR2 SNEGSKA (reference sequence). This CDR3 is 16 amino acids long. This CDR3 reads CSARGGQGIRNSPLHF. The CDR3 region has the DNA TGCAGTGCTAGAGGGGGACAGGGGATACGTAATTCACCCCTCCACTTT.

In the case of this clonotype: A much more abundant neighbour one base away suggests this may be a read error. V is TRBV7-8 and J is TRBJ2-7; D gene unclear. Germline CDR1 is SGHVS and CDR2 is FQNEAQ. This CDR3 has 17 amino acids. V dropped 1 base and J dropped 0 bases, with 16 bases sitting between them. The CDR3 DNA is TGTGCCAGCAGCTTAGAGTTATGGCGGAAGAGCTCCTACGAGCAGTACTTC. Encoded protein: CASSLELWRKSSYEQYF.

This clonotype is medium-sized (0.01 to 0.1%) in the sample. V is TRBV28 and J is TRBJ2-7, with 8 bases lining up with TRBD1. With 1 base clipped from V and 5 bases from J, the junction kept 4 bases outside the gene matches. Germline V CDR1 and CDR2: MDHEN, SYDVKM. This CDR3 region has 14 residues. The CDR3 DNA is TGTGCCAGCAGTTTATTCGACAGGGGTAACGAGCAGTACTTC. Encoded protein: CASSLFDRGNEQYF.

Within the sample, this clonotype is medium-sized. V and J are TRBV15 and TRBJ2-5; perhaps TRBD2 as D (6 bases). V gave up 0 bases and J gave up 2 bases, with 10 bases separating them. CDR1 is LNHNV and CDR2 is YYDKDF in the germline V gene (reference sequence). This CDR3 region has 15 residues. CDR3 in DNA: TGTGCCACCAGCAGAGAGGTGGCGGGACAAGAGACCCAGTACTTC. Encoded protein: CATSREVAGQETQYF.

This clonotype is termed medium-sized. The chain couples TRBV12-3 or TRBV12-4 to TRBJ2-1, with TRBD2 matching over 11 bases. The CDR3 runs to 14 residues. The J segment lost 6 bases and the V segment lost 2 bases, leaving 0 bases of the junction unmatched. As DNA, the CDR3 is TGTGCCAGCAGTTTAACTAGCGGGAGCAATGAGCAGTTCTTC. As protein: CASSLTSGSNEQFF.

Of note for this clonotype: A read error is possible here, since a much larger clone lies one base away. The CDR3 protein is CASTSRREKLFF. The CDR3 DNA sequence: TGTGCCAGTACAAGTCGTAGGGAAAAACTGTTTTTT. J is TRBJ1-4 and V is TRBV19; D unclear. Germline V gene sequence: CDR1 LNHDA, CDR2 SQIVND (reference sequence). The germline V and J ends were trimmed by 7 bases and 8 bases, with 11 bases remaining between them. The CDR3 has 12 residues.

In regard to this clonotype: A clone one base away is much larger, so this may be a read error. The rearrangement links TRBV12-3 or TRBV12-4 to TRBJ2-3, with a tentative D call TRBD2 (6 bases). V lost 6 bases and J lost 5, with 21 bases in between. This CDR3 has 16 amino acids. The DNA for the CDR3 is TGTGCCAGCAGCGCCGCGGAGGGTACGAGAGGAGATACGCAGTATTTT. Translated, it gives CASSAAEGTRGDTQYF.

By its share, this clonotype is medium-sized. This sequence joins TRBV2 and TRBJ2-3, with 7 bases lining up with TRBD1. The germline V gene encodes CDR1 SNHLY and CDR2 FYNNEI. The J segment lost 3 bases and the V segment lost 5 bases, leaving 8 bases of the junction unmatched. This CDR3 contains 15 residues. The CDR3 sequence: CASSTGTDRTDTQYF. The CDR3 nucleotides are TGTGCCAGCAGTACCGGGACAGACCGAACAGATACGCAGTATTTT.

This clonotype was counted only a few times. A much larger clone is a single base away; this may be a read error. This chain links TRBV3-1 with TRBJ2-1; perhaps D is TRBD1 or TRBD2 (5 bases each). The germline V gene encodes CDR1 LGHDT and CDR2 YNNKEL (reference sequence). Deletions cut 8 bases from V and 4 bases from J, with 15 bases between. The CDR3 loop spans 14 amino acids. The CDR3 DNA is TGTGCCAGCTTAGGGACCAGGGAGTACAATGAGCAGTTCTTC. Its protein product is CASLGTREYNEQFF.

This clonotype is medium-sized within its sample. The J gene is TRBJ2-5, the V gene TRBV10-3; D might be TRBD2 (6 bases). V was pared by 5 bases and J by 5 bases, with 12 bases between. The CDR3 is made up of 13 amino acids. CDR1 is ENHRY and CDR2 is SYGVKD in the germline V gene. This CDR3 reads CAISPRGGETQYF. CDR3 coding DNA: TGTGCCATCAGTCCCCGGGGAGGTGAGACCCAGTACTTC.

In this sample, this clonotype is large. CDR3 in amino acids: CASSPPRGEQYF. CDR3 DNA sequence: TGTGCCAGCAGCCCCCCGCGTGGCGAGCAGTACTTC. This chain links TRBV7-8 with TRBJ2-7; D is unresolved. Germline V gives CDR1 SGHVS, CDR2 FQNEAQ. The CDR3 totals 12 residues. The ends were cut back, 5 bases at V and 6 bases at J, with 11 bases in the middle.

By proportion, this clonotype is medium-sized (0.01 to 0.1%). This sequence joins TRBV11-3 and TRBJ2-6; 11 bases map to TRBD1. The CDR3 sequence is 16 residues long. The germline V gene encodes CDR1 SGHNT and CDR2 YENEEA. The CDR3 sequence is CASLGQGAPGANVLTF. Written as DNA, the CDR3 is TGTGCTAGCCTAGGACAGGGGGCGCCCGGGGCCAACGTCCTGACTTTC.

In its sample, this clonotype is medium-sized. The gene calls are TRBV24-1 and TRBJ1-2, with 9 bases identical to TRBD1. The V gene end was trimmed by 7 bases and the J gene end by 2 bases; junction bases not matched to a gene: 7. This CDR3 has 15 residues. Germline CDR1 KGHDR, CDR2 SFDVKD. The CDR3 DNA follows: TGTGCCACCAGCCAATCGGGACAGGGCAACTATGGCTACACCTTC. It codes for CATSQSGQGNYGYTF.